The source of this TCR beta chain is a study of blood T cell repertoires in COVID-19. Background on the study: COVID-19 samples, acute and convalescent, were from the United States, Italy and Spain.

Across about two dozen US areas, participants ranged in age from about 18 to 100 years. Participants' reported clinical history set cohort assignment. Cohort 3 recovered donors had two negative PCRs, clearance, or symptom resolution. This table comes from immunoSEQ multiplex PCR, and its TCRdb copy is limited to in-frame clones, with some not included. This table has 200,000 to 250,000 clones, roughly 80% appearing once. V lost 6 bases to trimming and J lost 1 base; unmatched junction nucleotides: 7. This CDR3 is 17 amino acids long. Germline CDR1 is ENHRY and CDR2 is SYGVKD. The sequencing input was PBMCs or T cells enriched from blood (not recorded which). The source is a man in his 60s who had recovered from COVID-19. The rearrangement uses TRBV10-3 and TRBJ1-5; 12 nucleotides line up with TRBD1. The CDR3 DNA reads as TGTGCCATCAGCAGCCGGGACAGGGGGCGAAGCAATCAGCCCCAGCATTTT. Translation: CAISSRDRGRSNQPQHF.